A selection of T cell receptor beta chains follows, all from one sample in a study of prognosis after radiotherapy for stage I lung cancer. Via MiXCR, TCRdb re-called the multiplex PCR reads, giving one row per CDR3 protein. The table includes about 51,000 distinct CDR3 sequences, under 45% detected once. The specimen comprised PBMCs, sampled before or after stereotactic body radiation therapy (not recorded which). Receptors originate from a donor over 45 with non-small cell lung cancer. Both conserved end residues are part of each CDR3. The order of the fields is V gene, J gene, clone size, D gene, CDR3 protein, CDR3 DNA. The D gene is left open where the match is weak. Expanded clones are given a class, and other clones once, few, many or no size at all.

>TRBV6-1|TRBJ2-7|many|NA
CASSSAPGPYYEQYF
TGTGCCAGCAGCAGTGCCCCAGGCCCCTACTACGAGCAGTACTTC
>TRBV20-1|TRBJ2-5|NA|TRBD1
CSARDPLGQGAETQYF
TGCAGTGCTAGAGATCCCCTCGGGCAGGGGGCCGAGACCCAGTACTTC
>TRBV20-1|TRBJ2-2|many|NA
CSASRGSGDTGELFF
TGCAGTGCTAGCCGGGGGTCGGGGGACACCGGGGAGCTGTTTTTT
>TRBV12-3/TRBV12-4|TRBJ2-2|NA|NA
CASSFGTGSTVNTGELFF
TGTGCCAGCAGTTTTGGTACCGGTAGCACAGTAAACACCGGGGAGCTGTTTTTT
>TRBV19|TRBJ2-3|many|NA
CASSNYGSTDTQYF
TGTGCCAGTAGTAACTATGGCAGCACAGATACGCAGTATTTT
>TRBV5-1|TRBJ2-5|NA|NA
CASSFGGLETQYF
TGTGCCAGCAGCTTCGGGGGCTTAGAGACCCAGTACTTC
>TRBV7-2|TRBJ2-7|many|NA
CASSLARGDEQYF
TGTGCCAGCAGCTTAGCGAGGGGCGACGAGCAGTACTTC
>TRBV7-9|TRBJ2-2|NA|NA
CASSLKARGNTGELFF
TGTGCCAGCAGCTTAAAGGCGCGTGGGAACACCGGGGAGCTGTTTTTT
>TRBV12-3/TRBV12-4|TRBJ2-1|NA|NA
CASRKDLEQFF
TGTGCCAGCCGAAAGGATTTGGAGCAGTTCTTC
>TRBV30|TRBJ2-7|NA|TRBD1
CAWSLRQGSYEQYF
TGTGCCTGGAGTCTCCGACAGGGAAGCTACGAGCAGTACTTC
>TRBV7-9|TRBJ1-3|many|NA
CASSLAGVSGNTIYF
TGTGCCAGCAGCTTAGCGGGGGTCTCTGGAAACACCATATATTTT
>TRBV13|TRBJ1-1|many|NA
CASAPGRRNTEAFF
TGTGCCAGTGCCCCGGGCCGGAGGAACACTGAAGCTTTCTTT
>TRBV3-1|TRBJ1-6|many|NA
CASSPAGALGSPLHF
TGTGCCAGCAGCCCCGCGGGCGCTCTAGGTTCACCCCTCCACTTT
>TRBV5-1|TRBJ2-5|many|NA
CASSVGGGSETQYF
TGCGCCAGCAGCGTGGGGGGTGGAAGTGAGACCCAGTACTTC
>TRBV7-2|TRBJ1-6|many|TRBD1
CASSPRTGLIPSPLHF
TGTGCCAGCAGCCCGAGGACAGGGCTTATCCCATCACCCCTCCACTTT
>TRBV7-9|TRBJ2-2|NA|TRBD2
CASSLVGGPYGELFF
TGTGCCAGCAGCTTAGTGGGAGGGCCCTACGGGGAGCTGTTTTTT
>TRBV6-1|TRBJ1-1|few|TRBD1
CASSHPGTGATEAFF
TGTGCCAGCAGTCATCCCGGGACAGGGGCCACTGAAGCTTTCTTT
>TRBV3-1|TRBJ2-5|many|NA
CASSPGLPGSQYF
TGTGCCAGCAGCCCGGGACTCCCCGGGTCCCAGTACTTC
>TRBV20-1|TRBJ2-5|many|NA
CSARWELETQYF
TGCAGTGCTAGATGGGAGCTGGAGACCCAGTACTTC
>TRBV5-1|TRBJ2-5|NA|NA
CASSLSIRETQYF
TGCGCCAGCAGCTTGTCGATACGGGAGACCCAGTACTTC
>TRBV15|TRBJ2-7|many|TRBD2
CATSYRPGLAVLAQYF
TGTGCCACCAGCTACAGACCGGGACTAGCGGTCCTCGCGCAGTACTTC
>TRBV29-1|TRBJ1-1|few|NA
CSVVRTNTGDAEAFF
TGCAGCGTTGTCCGGACTAACACCGGGGATGCTGAAGCTTTCTTT
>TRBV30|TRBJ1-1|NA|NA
CACSVARWNTEAFF
TGTGCCTGTAGCGTGGCTCGGTGGAACACTGAAGCTTTCTTT
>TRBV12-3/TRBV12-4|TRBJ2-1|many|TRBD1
CASSGQGVSYNEQFF
TGTGCCAGCAGTGGACAGGGTGTTTCCTACAATGAGCAGTTCTTC
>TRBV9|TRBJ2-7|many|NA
CASSVGQGGYYEQYF
TGTGCCAGCAGCGTAGGCCAGGGCGGATACTACGAGCAGTACTTC
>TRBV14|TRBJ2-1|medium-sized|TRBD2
CASSQDGRTSGPLSYNEQFF
TGTGCCAGCAGCCAAGACGGGCGGACTAGCGGACCTCTCTCCTACAATGAGCAGTTCTTC
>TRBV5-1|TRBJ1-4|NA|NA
CASRRQGTTNEKLFF
TGCGCCAGCAGACGCCAGGGGACAACTAATGAAAAACTGTTTTTT
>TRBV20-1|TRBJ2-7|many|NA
CSARDRGTHSYEQYF
TGCAGTGCTAGAGATCGTGGGACCCACTCCTACGAGCAGTACTTC
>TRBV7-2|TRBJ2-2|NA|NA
CASRPWRAGGSGEMFF
TGTGCCAGCAGACCCTGGAGAGCGGGTGGGTCCGGGGAGATGTTTTTT
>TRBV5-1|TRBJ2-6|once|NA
CASSLVRTVANVLTF
TGCGCCAGCAGCTTGGTGCGTACCGTGGCCAACGTCCTGACTTTC
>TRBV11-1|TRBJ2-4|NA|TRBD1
CASSFEDQGVQYF
TGTGCCAGCAGCTTTGAAGACCAGGGGGTTCAGTACTTC
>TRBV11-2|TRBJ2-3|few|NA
CASSYGRATDTQYF
TGTGCCAGCAGCTACGGAAGAGCCACAGATACGCAGTATTTT
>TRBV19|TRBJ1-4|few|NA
CASSIDSDEILFF
TGTGCCAGTAGTATAGATTCGGATGAAATACTGTTTTTT
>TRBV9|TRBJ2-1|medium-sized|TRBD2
CASSGGTSGIRTYNEQFF
TGTGCCAGCAGCGGCGGGACTAGCGGGATAAGGACCTACAATGAGCAGTTCTTC
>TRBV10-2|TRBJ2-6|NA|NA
CASSDSTTTQGAGANVLTF
TGCGCCAGCAGTGACTCAACCACGACACAGGGTGCCGGGGCCAACGTCCTGACTTTC
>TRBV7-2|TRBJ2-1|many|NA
CASSFSSEKYNEQFF
TGTGCCAGCAGCTTTTCTAGCGAGAAATACAATGAGCAGTTCTTC
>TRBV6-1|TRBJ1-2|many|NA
CASRERNYGYTF
TGTGCCAGCAGAGAGAGGAACTATGGCTACACCTTC
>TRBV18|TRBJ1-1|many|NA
CASSPGREAINTEAFF
TGTGCCAGCTCACCGGGAAGGGAAGCGATAAACACTGAAGCTTTCTTT
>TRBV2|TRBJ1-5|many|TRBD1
CASRLQTGKNQPQHF
TGTGCCAGCAGGCTACAGACAGGGAAAAATCAGCCCCAGCATTTT
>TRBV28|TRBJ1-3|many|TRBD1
CASSFLEGGRNTIYF
TGTGCCAGCAGTTTCTTAGAAGGGGGCCGAAACACCATATATTTT
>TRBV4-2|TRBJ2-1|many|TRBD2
CASSRGGLDNEQFF
TGTGCCAGCTCCCGGGGGGGTCTGGACAATGAGCAGTTCTTC
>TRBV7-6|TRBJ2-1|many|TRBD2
CASSLSRAGVGNEQFF
TGTGCCAGCAGCTTATCTCGCGCGGGAGTAGGTAATGAGCAGTTCTTC
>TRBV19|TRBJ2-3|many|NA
CASSTFRGGTDTQYF
TGTGCCAGTAGTACCTTCCGAGGGGGCACAGATACGCAGTATTTT
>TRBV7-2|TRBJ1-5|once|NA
CASSLGRGHKPQHF
TGTGCCAGCAGCTTAGGTAGGGGCCATAAGCCCCAGCATTTT
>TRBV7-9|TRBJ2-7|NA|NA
CATAGRTYEHYF
TGTGCCACTGCTGGACGGACGTACGAGCATTACTTC
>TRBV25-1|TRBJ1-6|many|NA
CASRPSEGSSSPLHF
TGTGCCAGCCGCCCTTCGGAGGGGAGTAGTTCACCCCTCCACTTT